The rows below give T cell receptor beta chains drawn from one sample of a study of post-analysis software for immune sequencing data. One entry per CDR3 protein results from TCRdb running MiXCR on the PCR reads. The sample lists around 200,000 distinct CDR3 sequences, 29% occurring once. Sequenced material: blood. Receptor source: a girl aged 2 to 17 with multiple sclerosis. Both conserved end residues are part of each CDR3. D genes are given only for firm matches. Expanded clones get a size class; other rows say once, few or many, or leave the size out.

j_call,d_call,clone_size,v_call,cdr3_aa,cdr3_nt
TRBJ2-3,-,-,TRBV12-3/TRBV12-4,CASSLQTDTQYF,TGTGCCAGCAGTTTACAGACAGATACGCAGTATTTT
TRBJ2-7,-,many,TRBV28,CASSFFAAYEQYF,TGTGCCAGCAGTTTCTTTGCCGCCTACGAGCAGTACTTC
TRBJ2-1,-,few,TRBV10-3,CAISESMGSSYEQFF,TGTGCCATCAGTGAGTCGATGGGGAGTAGCTATGAGCAGTTCTTC
TRBJ1-2,-,many,TRBV29-1,CSVGGIYGYTF,TGCAGCGTTGGAGGAATCTATGGCTACACCTTC
TRBJ2-5,-,-,TRBV2,CASRRGTSETQYF,TGTGCCAGCAGGAGGGGGACTTCGGAGACCCAGTACTTC
TRBJ2-5,-,few,TRBV10-1,CASRESRGRKTQYF,TGCGCCAGCAGGGAGTCAAGGGGTAGGAAGACCCAGTACTTC
TRBJ2-3,TRBD2,few,TRBV20-1,CSAPLAGGLRDTQYF,TGCAGTGCTCCCTTAGCGGGGGGGCTAAGAGATACGCAGTATTTT
TRBJ2-1,-,-,TRBV28,CAGSGQPGGLNNEQFF,TGTGCCGGCAGTGGACAACCCGGGGGGCTGAACAATGAGCAGTTCTTC
TRBJ1-1,-,-,TRBV28,CASSRQVNTEAFF,TGTGCCAGCAGCCGACAGGTTAACACTGAAGCTTTCTTT
TRBJ2-5,TRBD2,few,TRBV28,CASSFGLAGGLETQYF,TGTGCCAGCAGTTTTGGACTAGCGGGAGGGCTAGAGACCCAGTACTTC
TRBJ2-3,-,many,TRBV27,CASSLLQGTDTQYF,TGTGCCAGCAGTTTATTACAGGGCACAGATACGCAGTATTTT
TRBJ2-7,TRBD2,many,TRBV3-1,CASSRRLATYKTSYEQYF,TGTGCCAGCAGCCGCCGACTAGCCACATACAAAACCTCCTACGAGCAGTACTTC
TRBJ2-7,TRBD2,many,TRBV20-1,CSASSPLRLASRSYEQYF,TGCAGTGCTAGTTCCCCCCTCCGACTAGCCTCACGCTCCTACGAGCAGTACTTC
TRBJ2-7,TRBD1,few,TRBV2,CASSHPGTGGYEQYF,TGTGCCAGCTCTCACCCCGGGACAGGGGGATACGAGCAGTACTTC
TRBJ1-1,TRBD1,-,TRBV5-8,CTSSFNGQASGAFF,TGTACCAGCAGCTTCAATGGACAGGCTTCGGGCGCTTTCTTT
TRBJ1-1,-,few,TRBV7-3,CASSPGWGTEAFF,TGTGCCAGCAGCCCGGGGTGGGGCACTGAAGCTTTCTTT
TRBJ2-1,TRBD2,many,TRBV2,CASSEEAGGRSEQFF,TGTGCCAGCAGTGAAGAGGCGGGAGGGCGTAGTGAGCAGTTCTTC
TRBJ2-3,-,-,TRBV12-3/TRBV12-4,CASSLKRQYF,TGTGCCAGCAGCCTCAAAAGGCAGTATTTT
TRBJ2-5,-,few,TRBV10-2,CASRRDFSNNEQYF,TGCGCCAGCAGGCGGGACTTCTCAAACAATGAGCAGTACTTC
TRBJ2-7,TRBD1,-,TRBV5-6,CASSSRGRGAYEQYF,TGTGCCAGCAGTTCGAGGGGGCGCGGTGCCTACGAGCAGTACTTC
TRBJ2-5,-,many,TRBV7-8,CASSLVLSEGQLKETQYF,TGTGCCAGCAGCTTAGTTCTCAGCGAAGGACAGTTGAAAGAGACCCAGTACTTC
TRBJ1-1,TRBD1,-,TRBV6-5,CASSPQGGNTEAFF,TGTGCCAGCAGTCCACAGGGGGGGAACACTGAAGCTTTCTTT
TRBJ2-1,-,many,TRBV20-1,CSARWWGHDSYNEQFF,TGCAGTGCTAGGTGGTGGGGCCACGACTCCTACAATGAGCAGTTCTTC
TRBJ1-5,-,few,TRBV6-5,CASGTRSNQPQHF,TGTGCCAGCGGCACCAGAAGCAATCAGCCCCAGCATTTT
TRBJ2-7,-,many,TRBV5-1,CASSLEGRSDEQYF,TGCGCCAGCAGCTTGGAAGGCAGGAGCGACGAGCAGTACTTC
TRBJ2-6,-,few,TRBV2,CASSVGPGANVLTF,TGTGCCAGCAGTGTCGGTCCCGGGGCCAACGTCCTGACTTTC
TRBJ2-7,-,many,TRBV28,CASSLSMGIVTYEQYF,TGTGCCAGCAGTTTATCAATGGGGATAGTCACTTACGAGCAGTACTTC
TRBJ2-5,TRBD2,few,TRBV5-1,CASSLTPLAGGSETQYF,TGCGCCAGCAGCCTCACTCCCCTAGCGGGAGGATCAGAGACCCAGTACTTC
TRBJ2-4,-,-,TRBV18,CASSPQGGGNIQYF,TGTGCCAGCTCACCCCAAGGTGGGGGAAACATTCAGTACTTC
TRBJ2-5,-,few,TRBV9,CASSVVRDHPNNEQYF,TGTGCCAGCAGCGTAGTACGGGACCACCCTAACAATGAGCAGTACTTC
TRBJ1-1,-,few,TRBV5-5,CASSFHPGPREANTEAFF,TGTGCCAGCAGCTTCCATCCGGGGCCTCGTGAGGCGAACACTGAAGCTTTCTTT
TRBJ2-5,-,many,TRBV6-5,CASSYRERETQYF,TGTGCCAGCAGTTACAGGGAGAGAGAGACCCAGTACTTC
TRBJ2-5,-,many,TRBV7-9,CASSLARAGQETQYF,TGTGCCAGCAGCTTAGCTCGAGCAGGCCAAGAGACCCAGTACTTC
TRBJ1-2,TRBD1,many,TRBV12-5,CASGYGQANYGYTF,TGTGCTAGTGGTTACGGACAGGCTAACTATGGCTACACCTTC
TRBJ1-2,-,few,TRBV5-1,CASGLGPGNYGYTF,TGCGCCAGCGGCTTGGGTCCAGGCAACTATGGCTACACCTTC
TRBJ2-1,-,-,TRBV7-9,CASSYPGLYNNEQFF,TGTGCCAGCAGCTACCCCGGCCTATACAACAATGAGCAGTTCTTC
TRBJ2-1,-,few,TRBV14,CASSQDLTPAPTEQFF,TGTGCCAGCAGCCAAGATCTTACCCCAGCTCCGACCGAGCAGTTCTTC
TRBJ2-1,-,many,TRBV15,CATSRDLGGPLYNEQFF,TGTGCCACCAGCAGAGATTTAGGTGGTCCTCTCTACAATGAGCAGTTCTTC